The sequence of this TCR beta chain was determined in a study of cytotoxic CD8 clonotypes in ibrutinib-treated CLL. General study findings and limits: Clonality was higher at baseline than in age-matched healthy donors and tracked circulating CD8+ T-cell counts.

Sequencing used immunoSEQ multiplex PCR; TCRdb keeps in-frame clones, though not all of them. The data contain 150,000 to 250,000 clones, 72% of them singletons. The J segment lost 0 bases and the V segment lost 0 bases, leaving 4 bases of the junction unmatched. CDR1 is SGHDN, CDR2 FVKESK, per germline. This CDR3 spans 16 amino acids. In this sample, this clone turned up a few times. The antigen is unknown. This chain connects TRBV14 to TRBJ1-1, with 7 bases identical to TRBD1. Sequenced here: PBMCs, sampled after 24 months of ibrutinib treatment. The origin of this receptor is a human donor with chronic lymphocytic leukemia. CDR3 residues: CASSQDVGGMNTEAFF. Written as DNA, the CDR3 is TGTGCCAGCAGCCAAGATGTAGGGGGCATGAACACTGAAGCTTTCTTT.